A selection of T cell receptor beta chains follows, all from one sample in a study of T cell responses to AZD1222 COVID-19 vaccine. This table comes from immunoSEQ multiplex PCR, and its TCRdb copy is limited to in-frame clones, with some not included. The data show some 70,000 clones, under 90% seen once. Specimen: peripheral blood, collected 28 days after the second AZD1222 dose. These receptors all stem from an adult who received the AZD1222 COVID-19 vaccine. CDR3s include the opening cysteine and the closing phenylalanine or tryptophan. D genes are given only for firm matches. Part of the rows lack a size; the others show once, few, many or a class for expanded clones.

J,V,D,size,CDR3,DNA
TRBJ1-1,TRBV12-3/TRBV12-4,.,.,CASSFTVNTEAFF,TGTGCCAGCAGTTTCACAGTTAACACTGAAGCTTTCTTT
TRBJ2-2,TRBV20-1,TRBD2,.,CSASAGGNTGELFF,TGCAGTGCTAGTGCGGGGGGGAACACCGGGGAGCTGTTTTTT
TRBJ1-5,TRBV6-6,.,.,CASSPRLNIRNQPQHF,TGTGCCAGCAGCCCCCGACTCAATATAAGGAATCAGCCCCAGCATTTT
TRBJ2-1,TRBV20-1,.,.,CSASPLNEQFF,TGCAGTGCTAGCCCGTTAAATGAGCAGTTCTTC
TRBJ1-4,TRBV7-9,.,once,CASDTVATNEKLFF,TGTGCCAGCGACACAGTCGCAACTAATGAAAAACTGTTTTTT
TRBJ2-3,TRBV6-1,TRBD1,.,CASSVTITGGLGDTQYF,TGTGCCAGCAGTGTGACAATAACAGGGGGCCTGGGAGATACGCAGTATTTT
TRBJ2-7,TRBV6-5,TRBD2,once,CASSRTSGGPYEQYF,TGTGCCAGCAGCCGGACTAGCGGGGGGCCCTACGAGCAGTACTTC
TRBJ2-1,TRBV5-1,TRBD1,.,CASSLGGQGFSEQFF,TGCGCCAGCAGCTTGGGGGGACAGGGTTTTAGTGAGCAGTTCTTC
TRBJ1-5,TRBV10-3,.,.,CAISRDGGNQPQHF,TGTGCCATCAGCCGGGACGGTGGCAATCAGCCCCAGCATTTT
TRBJ2-7,TRBV19,.,.,CASSLSLVSSYEQYF,TGTGCCAGTAGCCTCAGTTTAGTGAGCTCCTACGAGCAGTACTTC
TRBJ1-3,TRBV4-2,.,.,CASSQEVASSGNTIYF,TGTGCCAGCAGCCAAGAAGTCGCGAGCTCTGGAAACACCATATATTTT
TRBJ2-7,TRBV19,.,.,CASSNEWGDYEQYF,TGTGCCAGTAGTAACGAATGGGGGGACTACGAGCAGTACTTC
TRBJ2-5,TRBV11-2,TRBD2,.,CASSLGTSGGALSGAQYF,TGTGCCAGCAGCTTAGGGACTAGCGGGGGGGCACTGAGCGGGGCCCAGTACTTC
TRBJ2-1,TRBV11-2,.,.,CASSLTSRDNEQFF,TGTGCCAGCAGCTTGACCTCCCGAGACAATGAGCAGTTCTTC
TRBJ2-2,TRBV18,.,.,CASSSAGSTGELFF,TGTGCCAGCTCAAGTGCAGGGAGCACCGGGGAGCTGTTTTTT
TRBJ2-5,TRBV14,TRBD2,.,CASSLPGLGQETQYF,TGTGCCAGCAGCCTCCCGGGACTAGGCCAAGAGACCCAGTACTTC
TRBJ1-2,TRBV4-3,.,.,CASSQVEVANYGYTF,TGCGCCAGCAGCCAAGTGGAGGTAGCTAACTATGGCTACACCTTC
TRBJ1-5,TRBV15,TRBD1,.,CATSRGTGPYQPQHF,TGTGCCACCAGCAGGGGGACAGGGCCATATCAGCCCCAGCATTTT
TRBJ1-1,TRBV6-1,.,.,CASSESRASGHTEAFF,TGTGCCAGCAGTGAGTCCCGGGCTTCAGGGCACACTGAAGCTTTCTTT
TRBJ1-6,TRBV6-5,.,.,CASSYGTMGLGSPLHF,TGTGCCAGCAGTTATGGGACGATGGGACTCGGCTCACCCCTCCACTTT